These 16 T cell receptor beta chains came from one sample sequenced in a study of blood T cells in healthy people across ages. A second 7 to 11 cycle PCR used barcoded and J-beta primers. One entry per CDR3 protein results from TCRdb running MiXCR on the 5' RACE reads. The sample yields 1,500,000 or so distinct CDR3 sequences, under 55% seen once. The sample taken for sequencing was blood. These receptors were taken from a young woman in good health.

The chain has TRBV10-3 and TRBJ2-3, with 7 bases lining up with TRBD1. This CDR3 has 15 residues. Losses at the gene ends were 7 bases for V and 6 bases for J; bases not matched to a gene: 13. The V gene's germline CDR1 is ENHRY and CDR2 SYGVKD. Here the CDR3 reads CAITSVGGFDDTQYF. CDR3 in DNA: TGTGCCATCACCAGCGTAGGGGGCTTTGACGATACGCAGTATTTT.

This clonotype was detected many times. The rearrangement links TRBV27 to TRBJ2-1, with 9 bases lining up with TRBD2. The CDR3 is made up of 12 amino acids. In germline, CDR1 is MNHEY, CDR2 SMNVEV (reference sequence). V lost 5 bases to trimming and J lost 9 bases; unmatched junction nucleotides: 2. Here the CDR3 DNA reads TGTGCCAGCAGTGCTAGCGGGACTGAGCAGTTCTTC. This encodes CASSASGTEQFF.

This rearrangement joins TRBV6-2 or TRBV6-3 to TRBJ1-1; 7 nucleotides agree with TRBD1. Germline assignment: CDR1 MNHEY and CDR2 SVGEGT. Trimming took 9 bases from V and 1 from J; bases not matched to a gene: 5. The CDR3 sequence is 13 residues long. CDR3 coding DNA: TGTGCCAGTACGGACAGGCGGAACACTGAAGCTTTCTTT. Protein sequence: CASTDRRNTEAFF.

V is TRBV6-6 and J is TRBJ2-3, with a possible D match to TRBD1 (5 bases). V gave up 6 bases and J gave up 1 base, with 20 bases separating them. CDR1 and CDR2 (germline): MNHNY, SVGAGI (reference sequence). The CDR3 is made up of 17 amino acids. CDR3 DNA sequence: TGTGCCAGCAGCCGGTCATCTGGACATATCGGCACAGATACGCAGTATTTT. This encodes CASSRSSGHIGTDTQYF.

The V call is TRBV27, the J call TRBJ2-7; D not certain. V lost 2 bases to trimming and J lost 3 bases, with 14 bases between them. The V gene's germline CDR1 is MNHEY and CDR2 SMNVEV (reference sequence). CDR3 length: 15 amino acids. CDR3 region: CASSLVPDTLYEQYF. DNA for the CDR3: TGTGCCAGCAGTTTAGTCCCAGACACCCTCTACGAGCAGTACTTC.

This clonotype has a handful of counts. The V call is TRBV2, the J call TRBJ2-7, with a weak D call TRBD1 (5 bases). The germline CDR1 and CDR2 sequences are SNHLY and FYNNEI. Trimming pared 8 bases from V and 0 bases from J, leaving 5 bases between. The length of the CDR3 is 11 residues. The CDR3 region has the DNA TGTGCCAGCGGGGCCTCCTACGAGCAGTACTTC. It translates to CASGASYEQYF.

This clonotype was counted many times. The J gene is TRBJ1-2, the V gene TRBV7-2; D not certain. V was trimmed by 5 bases and J by 6 bases, leaving 13 bases between them. From germline, CDR1 is SGHTA and CDR2 FQGNSA. The CDR3 runs to 13 residues. The CDR3, as DNA: TGTGCCAGCAGCCTCCTCGGGTTGGATGGCTACACCTTC. Protein product: CASSLLGLDGYTF.

This clonotype appeared a few times. This chain joins TRBV20-1 and TRBJ2-5; D may be TRBD1 (5 bases). Trimming stripped 2 bases from V and 2 bases from J, with 9 bases between. The V gene's germline CDR1 is DFQATT and CDR2 SNEGSKA (reference sequence). The length of the CDR3 is 13 residues. The DNA for the CDR3 is TGCAGTGCTAGAAAAACAGGTCAAGAGACCCAGTACTTC. Protein sequence: CSARKTGQETQYF.

This clonotype has just a few counts. The rearrangement links TRBV4-3 to TRBJ2-1; possibly TRBD1 for D (5 bases). This CDR3 comprises 15 residues. CDR1 and CDR2 (germline): LGHNA, YSLEER. V was pared by 2 bases and J by 3 bases, with 11 bases between. The CDR3 region has the DNA TGCGCCAGCAGCCAACGTCTAGACAGCTACAATGAGCAGTTCTTC. Translation gives CASSQRLDSYNEQFF.

The rearrangement uses TRBV7-2 and TRBJ2-7; 13 nucleotides align to TRBD2. CDR1 is SGHTA and CDR2 is FQGNSA in the germline V gene. V lost 5 bases and J lost 2; bases outside the gene matches: 9. CDR3 length: 17 residues. CDR3 nucleotides: TGTGCCAGCAGCAACGGGACTAGCGGGATACTAGCCTACGAGCAGTACTTC. Translation gives CASSNGTSGILAYEQYF.

The chain uses TRBV30 and TRBJ2-7; 10 bases agree with TRBD1. Per the germline V gene, CDR1 is GTSNPN and CDR2 is SVGIG (reference sequence). The CDR3 is 12 amino acids. CDR3 bases: TGTGCTGGGGACAGGGGCGCCTACGAGCAGTACTTC. Translation: CAGDRGAYEQYF.

This clonotype was seen only a few times. CDR3 sequence reads: CASSVETGVTYEQYF. The CDR3 DNA is TGTGCCAGCAGCGTAGAGACAGGTGTTACCTACGAGCAGTACTTC. The chain couples TRBV9 to TRBJ2-5, with D perhaps matching TRBD1 (6 bases). The better agreement between TRBJ2-7 and the DNA end casts doubt on the J call. The CDR3 runs to 15 residues. Germline-derived CDR1 and CDR2 are SGDLS and YYNGEE.

This clonotype has just one count. This chain connects TRBV24-1 to TRBJ2-3, with D unclear. The V and J ends lost 2 bases and 0 bases respectively, with 8 bases between them. CDR3 length: 15 residues. The germline V gene encodes CDR1 KGHDR and CDR2 SFDVKD. The CDR3 DNA reads TGTGCCACCAGTGATTGGGCTACTAGCACAGATACGCAGTATTTT. It specifies CATSDWATSTDTQYF.

Remarks on this clonotype: At one end, the junction sequence differs from germline, possibly due to a read error. The chain uses TRBV5-1 and TRBJ1-1; perhaps TRBD1 as D (6 bases). From germline, CDR1 is SGHRS and CDR2 YFSETQ. This CDR3 is 15 amino acids long. The CDR3 sequence is CAGSLFSGEMTEAFF. In nucleotides, the CDR3 is TGCGCCGGCAGCTTGTTTTCAGGGGAAATGACTGAAGCTTTCTTT.

The chain recombines TRBV6-4 with TRBJ2-2; D unclear. CDR1 and CDR2 (germline): MRHNA, SNTAGT. Trimming removed 3 bases at V and 4 bases at J, with 6 bases between. The CDR3 has 13 residues. The CDR3 sequence is CASSERVTGELFF. The DNA for the CDR3 is TGTGCCAGCAGTGAGCGAGTCACCGGGGAGCTGTTTTTT.

The chain has TRBV9 and TRBJ2-3; 9 bases agree with TRBD2. This CDR3 is 14 amino acids long. In germline, CDR1 is SGDLS, CDR2 YYNGEE. The J segment lost 5 bases and the V segment lost 1 base, leaving 2 bases of the junction unmatched. The CDR3, as DNA: TGTGCCAGCAGCGTACTAGCGGGGATAGATACGCAGTATTTT. Translated: CASSVLAGIDTQYF.